These 32 T cell receptor beta chains originate from one sample sequenced in a study of Ad26.COV2.S vaccination and SARS-CoV-2 variants. The treatment: 19 received Ad26.COV2.S at low or high dose, single or two shots; roughly five received placebo; per-sample allocation not given. Samples were taken on day 63 after the first vaccine or placebo injection. Profiled with immunoSEQ multiplex PCR; TCRdb holds only in-frame clones, not every one. Of around 300,000 clones listed, around nine tenths are singletons. The sample was peripheral blood, taken in a trial of Ad26.COV2.S vaccine versus placebo. Every receptor here comes from a person between 18 and 60 years old who received the Ad26.COV2.S COVID-19 vaccine or a placebo.

CDR3 nucleotides: TGTGCCAGCAGCGTAGGGGGTCATAAGGCCTACGAGCAGTACTTC. Translating gives CASSVGGHKAYEQYF. The chain couples TRBV9 to TRBJ2-7; no clear D. The V end lost 0 bases, the J end lost 2 bases, and 12 bases lay between the germline ends. Germline V gene sequence: CDR1 SGDLS, CDR2 YYNGEE. The CDR3 covers 15 residues.

V usage is TRBV27 and J usage is TRBJ1-6, with D possibly matching TRBD1 (6 bases). CDR3 size: 13 residues. V shed 4 bases and J shed 9 bases, with 10 bases lying between them. Germline V gene lookup returns CDR1 MNHEY and CDR2 SMNVEV (reference sequence). The CDR3 loop reads CASSYRDGSPLHF. CDR3 coding DNA: TGTGCCAGCAGTTACAGGGATGGTTCACCCCTCCACTTT.

This sequence joins TRBV30 and TRBJ2-1; 9 bases are a match to TRBD2. This CDR3 has 14 amino acids. With 1 base clipped from V and 7 bases from J, the junction kept 5 bases outside the gene matches. Germline-derived CDR1 and CDR2 are GTSNPN and SVGIG (reference sequence). The CDR3 DNA is TGTGCCTGGAGTGCCGGACTAGCGCCAAATGAGCAGTTCTTC. It is translated as CAWSAGLAPNEQFF. The variable domain in full, with the rest retrieved from reference TRBV30 and TRBJ2-1, is SQTIHQWPATLVQPVGSPLSLECTVEGTSNPNLYWYRQAAGRGLQLLFYSVGIGQISSEVPQNLSASRPQDRQFILSSKKLLLSDSGFYLCAWSAGLAPNEQFFGPGTRLTVL.

V gene TRBV5-1 combines with J gene TRBJ2-7; 8 bases are a match to TRBD1. CDR1 and CDR2 from the germline V gene are SGHRS and YFSETQ. The ends lost 0 bases at V and 0 bases at J; junction bases unmatched: 2. The CDR3 has 15 residues. The CDR3 sequence: CASSLGQGTSYEQYF. In DNA form, the CDR3 reads TGCGCCAGCAGCTTGGGACAGGGGACCTCCTACGAGCAGTACTTC.

The rearrangement links TRBV5-1 to TRBJ1-4; D not resolved. Trimming removed 0 bases from V and 7 bases from J, with 13 bases in between. The CDR3 length is 15 residues. The germline V gene has CDR1 SGHRS and CDR2 YFSETQ. CDR3 amino acids: CASSLGWSPTEKLFF. The DNA of the CDR3 is TGCGCCAGCAGCTTGGGGTGGTCCCCGACTGAAAAACTGTTTTTT.

V and J are TRBV4-2 and TRBJ2-7; 11 bases are shared with TRBD1. This CDR3 is built from 17 residues. From germline, CDR1 is LGHNA and CDR2 YNFKEQ. V trimming: 4 bases; J trimming: 0 bases; junction bases outside the gene matches: 8. The CDR3 spells CASSPGQGAMSSYEQYF. DNA of the CDR3: TGTGCCAGCAGCCCCGGACAGGGGGCGATGAGCTCCTACGAGCAGTACTTC.

This chain links TRBV6-4 with TRBJ1-1, with D unresolved. This CDR3 region has 13 residues. Per the germline V gene, CDR1 is MRHNA and CDR2 is SNTAGT. Trimming stripped 4 bases from V and 3 bases from J, with 9 bases between. The CDR3 loop reads CASSVTLDTEAFF. The CDR3 DNA reads TGTGCCAGCAGTGTCACACTGGACACTGAAGCTTTCTTT.

The V call is TRBV5-1, the J call TRBJ2-5; TRBD2 might be the D (5 bases). V lost 4 bases to trimming and J lost 0 bases, with 10 bases between them. Per the germline V gene, CDR1 is SGHRS and CDR2 is YFSETQ. This CDR3 has 14 residues. This chain's CDR3 is CASSPGSYQETQYF. CDR3 DNA sequence: TGCGCCAGCAGCCCGGGATCTTACCAAGAGACCCAGTACTTC.

The rearrangement links TRBV28 to TRBJ2-2; D gene ambiguous. Germline V gives CDR1 MDHEN, CDR2 SYDVKM. V was trimmed by 4 bases and J by 5 bases, leaving 17 bases between them. The CDR3 consists of 16 residues. As DNA, the CDR3 is TGTGCCAGCAGTTCCTCCGGCCAGGCGGTTACCGGGGAGCTGTTTTTT. Amino acids: CASSSSGQAVTGELFF.

This clone was recorded a few times. This chain connects TRBV3-1 (or the pseudogene TRBV3-2) to TRBJ2-7; D might be TRBD2 (6 bases). V was clipped by 4 bases and J by 6 bases, with 16 bases between them. This CDR3 is 14 amino acids long. CDR1 and CDR2 (germline): LGHDT, YNNKEL (reference sequence). The CDR3 here is CASSPGSGEREQYF. CDR3 bases: TGTGCCAGCAGCCCCGGGTCGGGGGAGCGCGAGCAGTACTTC.

This clone showed up just a few times. The chain is built from TRBV6-2 or TRBV6-3 and TRBJ2-3; D is possibly TRBD1 or TRBD2 (5 bases each). The germline CDR1 and CDR2 sequences are MNHEY and SVGEGT. The CDR3 totals 15 residues. V was pared by 4 bases and J by 4 bases, with 15 bases between. The chain's CDR3 is CASSWSRENPDTQYF. CDR3 DNA: TGTGCCAGCAGTTGGAGCAGGGAGAATCCAGATACGCAGTATTTT.

This chain connects TRBV27 to TRBJ2-4; D may match TRBD1 or TRBD2 (5 bases each). The CDR3 is 13 residues long. V gave up 8 bases and J gave up 0 bases, with 8 bases separating them. The germline CDR1 and CDR2 sequences are MNHEY and SMNVEV (reference sequence). In DNA form, the CDR3 reads TGTGCCAGCCGGGGCAGAGCCAAAAACATTCAGTACTTC. Its translation is CASRGRAKNIQYF.

The chain has TRBV4-2 and TRBJ1-1; maybe TRBD1 (6 bases). Deletions cut 2 bases from V and 0 bases from J, with 10 bases between. Germline V gives CDR1 LGHNA, CDR2 YNFKEQ. The CDR3 has 15 residues. CDR3 DNA sequence: TGTGCCAGCAGCCAAAACAGGGAGGTGAACACTGAAGCTTTCTTT. This encodes CASSQNREVNTEAFF.

This sequence joins TRBV6-1 and TRBJ1-5; 10 positions match TRBD1. The germline gives CDR1 MNHNS, CDR2 SASEGT. The CDR3 totals 15 residues. Germline trimming cut 2 bases from V and 5 bases from J; bases unmatched to any gene: 3. The CDR3 DNA is TGTGCCAGCAGTGAAAGGGGACAGGGGTATCAGCCCCAGCATTTT. This codes for CASSERGQGYQPQHF.

V gene TRBV7-2 combines with J gene TRBJ2-7; tentatively, D is TRBD1 or TRBD2 (5 bases each). V shed 5 bases and J shed 3 bases, with 17 bases lying between them. CDR1 SGHTA and CDR2 FQGNSA come from the germline V gene. CDR3 length: 15 amino acids. The CDR3 sequence is CASSLTGTWSYEQYF. CDR3 DNA: TGTGCCAGCAGCCTAACCGGGACGTGGAGCTACGAGCAGTACTTC. Supplemented by reference TRBV7-2 and TRBJ2-7, the full variable domain reads GAGVSQSPSNKVTEKGKDVELRCDPISGHTALYWYRQSLGQGLEFLIYFQGNSAPDKSGLPSDRFSAERTGGSVSTLTIQRTQQEDSAVYLCASSLTGTWSYEQYFGPGTRLTVT.

The chain carries TRBV18 and TRBJ2-1, with TRBD1 matching 7 bases. This CDR3 spans 16 amino acids. The germline gives CDR1 KGHSH, CDR2 LQKENI. J was trimmed by 7 bases and V by 1 base; bases with no gene match: 10. The CDR3: CASSPREQGNWNEQFF. CDR3 sequence (DNA): TGTGCCAGCTCACCACGCGAACAGGGGAATTGGAATGAGCAGTTCTTC.

This chain links TRBV29-1 with TRBJ2-7; 7 bases map to TRBD1. Germline V CDR1 and CDR2: SQVTM, ANQGSEA. The CDR3 sequence is 12 residues long. Germline trimming cut 5 bases from V and 2 bases from J; bases unmatched to any gene: 3. CDR3 sequence reads: CSVTGTAYEQYF. In nucleotides, the CDR3 is TGCAGCGTTACCGGGACAGCCTACGAGCAGTACTTC.

The V gene is TRBV7-2, the J gene TRBJ2-1; 10 bases agree with TRBD1. V shed 0 bases and J 6 bases; nucleotides not matched to a gene: 5. The CDR3 is made up of 16 amino acids. The germline gives CDR1 SGHTA, CDR2 FQGNSA. The CDR3 nucleotides read TGTGCCAGCAGCTTAGCGACAGGGGGCGCGCGCAATGAGCAGTTCTTC. Protein sequence: CASSLATGGARNEQFF. The entire variable domain, with the rest obtained from reference TRBV7-2 and TRBJ2-1, is as follows: GAGVSQSPSNKVTEKGKDVELRCDPISGHTALYWYRQSLGQGLEFLIYFQGNSAPDKSGLPSDRFSAERTGGSVSTLTIQRTQQEDSAVYLCASSLATGGARNEQFFGPGTRLTVL.

In DNA form, the CDR3 reads TGTGCCAGCAGCTCCGACGGAAATCAGCCCCAGCATTTT. Translated: CASSSDGNQPQHF. The chain has TRBV7-9 and TRBJ1-5; no clear D. The V end was cut by 4 bases, the J end by 4 bases, with 8 bases between. The germline V gene has CDR1 SEHNR and CDR2 FQNEAQ (reference sequence). There are 13 residues in the CDR3.

The rearrangement links TRBV19 to TRBJ1-5, with TRBD1 matching over 11 bases. CDR1 LNHDA and CDR2 SQIVND come from the germline V gene (reference sequence). CDR3 length: 15 amino acids. The trim removed 7 bases at V and 4 bases at J, leaving 6 bases unmatched. Here the CDR3 DNA reads TGTGCCAGTAACCAGGACAGGGGGCGAAATCAGCCCCAGCATTTT. Its protein product is CASNQDRGRNQPQHF.

The chain employs TRBV28 and TRBJ2-1, with D possibly matching TRBD1 (5 bases). From germline, CDR1 is MDHEN and CDR2 SYDVKM. Trimming stripped 5 bases from V and 7 bases from J, with 12 bases between. CDR3 length equals 13 residues. The CDR3 bases are TGTGCCAGCAGTAAACAGGTCGTTAATGAGCAGTTCTTC. Residues: CASSKQVVNEQFF. Together with reference TRBV28 and TRBJ2-1, the CDR3 gives the full variable domain: DVKVTQSSRYLVKRTGEKVFLECVQDMDHENMFWYRQDPGLGLRLIYFSYDVKMKEKGDIPEGYSVSREKKERFSLILESASTNQTSMYLCASSKQVVNEQFFGPGTRLTVL.

The chain recombines TRBV28 with TRBJ2-7; TRBD2 aligns across 12 bases. V was clipped by 2 bases and J by 6 bases; unmatched bases: 8. The CDR3 contains 16 residues. Germline values: CDR1 MDHEN, CDR2 SYDVKM. The CDR3 reads CASSLEGLAGEAEQYF. Here the CDR3 DNA reads TGTGCCAGCAGTTTAGAGGGACTAGCGGGCGAGGCCGAGCAGTACTTC.

CDR3 loop: CASSSVAERGGKNIQYF. As DNA, the CDR3 is TGTGCCAGCAGCTCCGTAGCGGAGAGGGGAGGCAAAAACATTCAGTACTTC. The chain employs TRBV7-2 and TRBJ2-4; tentative D call: TRBD2 (6 bases). CDR3 length: 17 amino acids. Germline V gene data show CDR1 as SGHTA and CDR2 as FQGNSA. V lost 4 bases, J lost 3 bases, and 19 bases lay in between.

V gene TRBV18 combines with J gene TRBJ2-5, with 9 positions matching TRBD2. Germline CDR1 and CDR2: KGHSH and LQKENI. Trimming took 3 bases from V and 1 from J; bases not matched to a gene: 3. The CDR3 totals 15 residues. CDR3 nucleotide sequence: TGTGCCAGCTCACCTGCGGGGGGGGCCCAAGAGACCCAGTACTTC. It is translated as CASSPAGGAQETQYF.

The chain uses TRBV27 and TRBJ2-7; D gene unclear. Looked up from germline, CDR1 is MNHEY and CDR2 is SMNVEV (reference sequence). The V and J ends lost 5 bases and 3 bases respectively, with 11 bases between them. This CDR3 is built from 13 residues. CDR3 sequence (DNA): TGTGCCAGCAGTATACTTGCTAACTACGAGCAGTACTTC. This encodes CASSILANYEQYF.

V gene TRBV28 combines with J gene TRBJ1-5, with TRBD1 matching 8 bases. The trim removed 6 bases at V and 7 bases at J, leaving 8 bases unmatched. Germline lookup yields CDR1 MDHEN and CDR2 SYDVKM. This CDR3 comprises 14 residues. The CDR3 sequence: CASSRTGSGQPQHF. The CDR3 nucleotides read TGTGCCAGCAGCCGGACAGGGTCCGGCCAGCCCCAGCATTTT. Variable domain in full (rest from reference TRBV28 and TRBJ1-5): DVKVTQSSRYLVKRTGEKVFLECVQDMDHENMFWYRQDPGLGLRLIYFSYDVKMKEKGDIPEGYSVSREKKERFSLILESASTNQTSMYLCASSRTGSGQPQHFGDGTRLSIL.

V usage is TRBV6-5 and J usage is TRBJ2-7, with D perhaps matching TRBD2 (7 bases). Germline V gene lookup returns CDR1 MNHEY and CDR2 SVGAGI. This CDR3 has 15 amino acids. The V and J ends lost 0 bases and 6 bases respectively, with 15 bases between them. The CDR3 sequence: CASSYSVGGQGEQYF. The CDR3 nucleotides are TGTGCCAGCAGTTACTCGGTCGGGGGGCAGGGCGAGCAGTACTTC.

In DNA form, the CDR3 reads TGTGCCAGCAGGCTACCTGGCGGGGCAGGTGAAGCTTTCTTT. This codes for CASRLPGGAGEAFF. The chain carries TRBV28 and TRBJ1-1; D is possibly TRBD1 (5 bases). Trimming left V 6 bases short and J 7 bases short, with 18 bases between. The CDR3 is 14 amino acids. CDR1 MDHEN and CDR2 SYDVKM come from the germline V gene.

The V and J genes are TRBV29-1 and TRBJ2-6; D uncertain. V lost 4 bases, J lost 1 base, and 5 bases lay in between. From germline, CDR1 is SQVTM and CDR2 ANQGSEA. The CDR3 has 13 residues. The CDR3 sequence: CSVGVSGANVLTF. CDR3 nucleotides: TGCAGCGTTGGGGTTTCTGGGGCCAACGTCCTGACTTTC.

The V and J genes are TRBV4-3 and TRBJ1-6, with D hard to call. This CDR3 spans 16 amino acids. V lost 0 bases, J lost 7 bases, and 13 bases lay in between. Germline-derived CDR1 and CDR2 are LGHNA and YSLEER. CDR3 protein: CASSQDWPRSNSPLHF. CDR3 in DNA: TGCGCCAGCAGCCAAGATTGGCCCAGATCAAATTCACCCCTCCACTTT.

CDR3 DNA sequence: TGCGCCAGCAGCCCCACCAGGACAGGACGAAATGAAAAACTGTTTTTT. Translating gives CASSPTRTGRNEKLFF. This chain joins TRBV4-1 and TRBJ1-4, with 7 nucleotides matching TRBD1. This CDR3 contains 16 residues. V was clipped by 4 bases and J by 5 bases; unmatched bases: 10. Germline-derived CDR1 and CDR2 are MGHRA and YSYEKL.

J is TRBJ2-7 and V is TRBV11-2, with TRBD2 matching 10 bases. The CDR3 runs to 16 residues. CDR1 and CDR2 from the germline V gene are SGHAT and FQNNGV. J lost 5 bases, V lost 7 bases, and 14 bases had no gene match. The CDR3 bases are TGTGCCAGCACCCCTGGAAGCGGGAGGGCCTCGAACGAGCAGTACTTC. Translation: CASTPGSGRASNEQYF.